This section outlines one TCR beta chain sequence together with its context. Its matching antigen is unknown. These data originate in a study of response to subunit inactivated influenza vaccine. This CDR3 has 16 amino acids. V was pared by 1 base and J by 0 bases, with 1 base of the junction left unmatched. Germline V gene lookup returns CDR1 SGDLS and CDR2 YYNGEE. Study-level points and caveats: Every seasonal influenza vaccination brings in few new T cells, the authors suggested.

TCRdb reanalysed the RT-PCR reads using MiXCR and keeps one entry per CDR3 protein. In the table there are 450,000 to 600,000 distinct CDR3 sequences, around 7.7% of which are singletons. The source is a man aged 50-75 years who received an inactivated influenza vaccine. The rearrangement links TRBV9 to TRBJ2-1; TRBD2 matches 10 bases. The starting material was PBMCs from blood, obtained less than 30 months after vaccination. CDR3 nucleotide sequence: TGTGCCAGCAGCGTAAGCGGGGGGGGCTCCTACAATGAGCAGTTCTTC. Encoded protein: CASSVSGGGSYNEQFF.